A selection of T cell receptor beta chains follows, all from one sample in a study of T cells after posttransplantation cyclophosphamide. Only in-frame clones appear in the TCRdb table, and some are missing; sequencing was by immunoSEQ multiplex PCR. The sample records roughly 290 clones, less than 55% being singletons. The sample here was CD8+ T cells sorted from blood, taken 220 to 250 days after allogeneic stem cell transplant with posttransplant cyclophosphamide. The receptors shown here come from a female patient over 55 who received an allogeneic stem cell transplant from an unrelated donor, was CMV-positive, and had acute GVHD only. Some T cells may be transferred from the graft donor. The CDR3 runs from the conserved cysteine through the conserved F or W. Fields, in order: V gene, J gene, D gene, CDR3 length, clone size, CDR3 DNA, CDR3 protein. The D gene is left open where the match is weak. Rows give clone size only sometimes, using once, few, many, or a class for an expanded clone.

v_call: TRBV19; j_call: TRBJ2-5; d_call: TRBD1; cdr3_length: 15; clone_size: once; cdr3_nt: TGTGCCAGTAGCAATAAGGGGGCGCCAGGAGAGACCCAGTACTTC; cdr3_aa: CASSNKGAPGETQYF
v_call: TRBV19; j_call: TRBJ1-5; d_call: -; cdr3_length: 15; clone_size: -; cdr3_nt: TGTGCCAGCAGCTTAAGCCCTGAGGGCAATCAGCCCCAGCATTTT; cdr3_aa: CASSLSPEGNQPQHF
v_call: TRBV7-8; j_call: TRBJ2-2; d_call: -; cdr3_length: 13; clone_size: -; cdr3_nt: TGTGCCAGCAGCCCCCTCGGGACCGGGGAGCTGTTTTTT; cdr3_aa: CASSPLGTGELFF
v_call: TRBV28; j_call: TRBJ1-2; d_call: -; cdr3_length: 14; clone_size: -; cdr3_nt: TGTGCCAGCAGTTTGGCAGCGGCTACCTATGGCTACACCTTC; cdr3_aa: CASSLAAATYGYTF
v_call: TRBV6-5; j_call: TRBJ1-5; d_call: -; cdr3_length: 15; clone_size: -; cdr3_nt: TGTGCCAGCAGCCGGACCGGGGACTTCAATCAGCCCCAGCATTTT; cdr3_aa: CASSRTGDFNQPQHF
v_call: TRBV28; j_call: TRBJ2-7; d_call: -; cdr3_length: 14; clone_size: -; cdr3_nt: TGTGCCAGCAGTTTATTAGGACAGATCTACGAGCAGTACTTC; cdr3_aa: CASSLLGQIYEQYF
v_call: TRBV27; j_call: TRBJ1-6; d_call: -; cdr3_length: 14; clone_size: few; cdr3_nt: TGTGCCAGCAGTTCCCCTTCGGCGGTGGCCCCCCTCCCCTTT; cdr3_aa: CASSSPSAVAPLPF
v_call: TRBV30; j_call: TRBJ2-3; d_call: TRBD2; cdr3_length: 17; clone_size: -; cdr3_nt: TGTGCCTGGAGTGTAATAGGCGGGGGGGGGAGCACAGATACGCAGTATTTT; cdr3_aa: CAWSVIGGGGSTDTQYF
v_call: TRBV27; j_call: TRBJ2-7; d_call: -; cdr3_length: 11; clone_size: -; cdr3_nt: TGTGCCAGCAGTTACCCGGACGAGCAGTACTTC; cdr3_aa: CASSYPDEQYF
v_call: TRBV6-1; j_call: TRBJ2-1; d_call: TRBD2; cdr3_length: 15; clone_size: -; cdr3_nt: TGTGCCAGCAGCCGGACTAGCGGAGCCTCCAATGAGCAGTTCTTC; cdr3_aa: CASSRTSGASNEQFF
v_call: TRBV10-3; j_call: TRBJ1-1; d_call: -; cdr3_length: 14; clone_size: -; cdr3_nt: TGTGCCATCAGTGAGTCAACCACTGACACTGAAGCTTTCTTT; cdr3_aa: CAISESTTDTEAFF
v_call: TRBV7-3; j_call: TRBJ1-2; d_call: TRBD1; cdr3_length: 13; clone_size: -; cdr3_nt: TGTGCCAGCAGCTTGACAGGGGGCGATGGCTACACCTTC; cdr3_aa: CASSLTGGDGYTF
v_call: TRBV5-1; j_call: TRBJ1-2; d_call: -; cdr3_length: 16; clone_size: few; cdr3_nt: TGTGCCAGCAGACGGGAGTTCTGGGAGACAAACTATGGCTACACCTTC; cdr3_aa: CASRREFWETNYGYTF
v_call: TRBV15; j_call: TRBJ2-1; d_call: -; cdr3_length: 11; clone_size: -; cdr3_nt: TGTGCCACCAGACTTGGAGTTGAGCAGTTCTTC; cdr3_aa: CATRLGVEQFF
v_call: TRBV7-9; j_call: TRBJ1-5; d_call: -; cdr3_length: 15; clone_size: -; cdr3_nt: TGTGCCAGCAGCTTAAGCCCTGAGGGCAATCAGCCCCAGCATTTT; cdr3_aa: CASSLSPEGNQPQHF
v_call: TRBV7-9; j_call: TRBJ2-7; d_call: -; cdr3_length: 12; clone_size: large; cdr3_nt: TGTGCCAGCAGCTTAGGTTTAAACGAGCAGTACTTC; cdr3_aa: CASSLGLNEQYF
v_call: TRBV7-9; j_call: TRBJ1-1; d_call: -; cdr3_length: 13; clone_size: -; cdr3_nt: TGTGCCAGCAGCTTAACTGCAGGGCATGAAGCTTTCTTT; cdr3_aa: CASSLTAGHEAFF
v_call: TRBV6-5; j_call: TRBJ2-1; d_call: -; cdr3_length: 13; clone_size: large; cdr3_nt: TGTGCCAGCAGCCCCGCACTAATCAATGAGCAGTTCTTC; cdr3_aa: CASSPALINEQFF
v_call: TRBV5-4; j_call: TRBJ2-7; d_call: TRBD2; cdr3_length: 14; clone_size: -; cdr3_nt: TGTGCCAGCAGCCCTAGCGGGATAACCTACGAGCAGTACTTC; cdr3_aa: CASSPSGITYEQYF
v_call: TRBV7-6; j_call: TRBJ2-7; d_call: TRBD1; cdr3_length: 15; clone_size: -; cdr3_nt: TGTGCCAGCAGCTTACGGACAGGGGGGTTCTACGAGCAGTACTTC; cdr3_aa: CASSLRTGGFYEQYF
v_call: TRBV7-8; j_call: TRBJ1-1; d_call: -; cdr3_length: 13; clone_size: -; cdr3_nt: TGTGCCAGCTTTGGGGGGAGGGGAACTGAAGCTTTCTTT; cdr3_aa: CASFGGRGTEAFF
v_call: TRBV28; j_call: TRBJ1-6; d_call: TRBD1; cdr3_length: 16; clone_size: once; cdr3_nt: TGTGCCAGCAGTTTTCTGGGGCAGGGGGCTGATTCACCCCTCCACTTT; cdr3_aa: CASSFLGQGADSPLHF
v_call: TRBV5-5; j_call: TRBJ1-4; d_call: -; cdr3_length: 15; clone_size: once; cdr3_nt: TGTGCCAGCAGCTTGTTAAGGGGCGGTCTTGAAAAACTGTTTTTT; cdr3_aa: CASSLLRGGLEKLFF
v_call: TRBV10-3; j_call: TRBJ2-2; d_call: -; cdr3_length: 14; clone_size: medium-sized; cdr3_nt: TGTGCCATCGGTGGAGCCACGAACACCGGGGAGCTGTTTTTT; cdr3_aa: CAIGGATNTGELFF
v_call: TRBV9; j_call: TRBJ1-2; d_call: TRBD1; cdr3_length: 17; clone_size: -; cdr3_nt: TGTGCCAGCAGCGTAGCTAAAGGGGAGCAGGGGGCGATCGGCTACACCTTC; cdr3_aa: CASSVAKGEQGAIGYTF
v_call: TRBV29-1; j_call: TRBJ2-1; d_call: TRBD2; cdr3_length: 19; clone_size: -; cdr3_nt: TGCAGCGTTGAAGGTATCAAAAGGGGACTAGCGGAACTCTACAATGAGCAGTTCTTC; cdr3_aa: CSVEGIKRGLAELYNEQFF
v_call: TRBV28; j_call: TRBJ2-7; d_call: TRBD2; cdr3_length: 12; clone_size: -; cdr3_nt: TGTGCCAGCAGTCCCCGGGGGGGTGGGCAGTACTTC; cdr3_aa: CASSPRGGGQYF
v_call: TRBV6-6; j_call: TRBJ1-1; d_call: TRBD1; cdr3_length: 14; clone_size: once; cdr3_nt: TGTGCCAGCAGTTTAAATGGGGGACAGGCTGAAGCTTTCTTT; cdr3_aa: CASSLNGGQAEAFF
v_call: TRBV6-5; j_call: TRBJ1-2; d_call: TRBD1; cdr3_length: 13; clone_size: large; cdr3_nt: TGTGCCAGCAGTTTCACAGGGGACTATGGCTACACCTTC; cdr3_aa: CASSFTGDYGYTF
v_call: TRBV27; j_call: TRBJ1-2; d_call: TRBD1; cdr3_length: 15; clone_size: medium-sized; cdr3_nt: TGTGCCAGCAGTTTATCGATAGGGACAGGGAGAGGCTACACCTTC; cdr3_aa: CASSLSIGTGRGYTF
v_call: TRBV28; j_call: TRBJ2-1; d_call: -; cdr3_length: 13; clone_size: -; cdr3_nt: TGTGCCAGCAGTTTGGCTCAGGGGAATGAGCAGTTCTTC; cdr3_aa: CASSLAQGNEQFF
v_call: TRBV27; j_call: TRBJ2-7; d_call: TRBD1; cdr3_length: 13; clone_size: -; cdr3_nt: TGTGCCAGTACGGGACAGGGGACCTACGAGCAGTACTTC; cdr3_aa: CASTGQGTYEQYF
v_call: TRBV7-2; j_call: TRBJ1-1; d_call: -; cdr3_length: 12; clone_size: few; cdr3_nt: TGTGCCAGCAGCCTCAAGCTTACTGAAGCTTTCTTT; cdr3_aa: CASSLKLTEAFF
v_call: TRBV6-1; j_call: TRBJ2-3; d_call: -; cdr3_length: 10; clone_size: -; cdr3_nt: TGTGCCAGCCGAGCAGATACGCAGTATTTT; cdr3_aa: CASRADTQYF
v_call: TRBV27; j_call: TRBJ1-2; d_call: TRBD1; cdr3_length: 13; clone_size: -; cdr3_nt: TGTGCCAGCAGTTTCACAGGGGACTATGGCTACACCTTC; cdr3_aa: CASSFTGDYGYTF
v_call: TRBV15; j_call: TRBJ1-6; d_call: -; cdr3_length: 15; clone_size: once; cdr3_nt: TGTGCCACCAGTCAGACTTCAGGGAAAAATTCCCCCCTCCACTTT; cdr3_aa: CATSQTSGKNSPLHF
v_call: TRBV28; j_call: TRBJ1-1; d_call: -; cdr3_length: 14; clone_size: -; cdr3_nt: TGTGCCAGCAGTGAACTGGGCAGGGACACTGAAGCTTTCTTT; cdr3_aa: CASSELGRDTEAFF
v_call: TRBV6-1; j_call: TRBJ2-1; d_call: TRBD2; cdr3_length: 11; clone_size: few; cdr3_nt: TGTGCCAGCGCGGGGGGTCGTGAGCAGTTCTTC; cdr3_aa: CASAGGREQFF
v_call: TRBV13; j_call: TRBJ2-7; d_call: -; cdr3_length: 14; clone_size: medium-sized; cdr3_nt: TGTGCCAGCAGCTTCGAAGGGGTTTCCTACGAGCAGTACTTC; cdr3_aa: CASSFEGVSYEQYF
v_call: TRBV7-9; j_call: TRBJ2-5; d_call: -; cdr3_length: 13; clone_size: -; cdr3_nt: TGTGCCAGCAGCTTACCTATGAGGGAGACCCAGTACTTC; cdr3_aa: CASSLPMRETQYF
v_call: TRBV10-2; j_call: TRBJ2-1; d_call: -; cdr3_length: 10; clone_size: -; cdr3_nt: TGCGCCAGCGGAGGGGATGAGCAGTTCTTC; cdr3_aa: CASGGDEQFF
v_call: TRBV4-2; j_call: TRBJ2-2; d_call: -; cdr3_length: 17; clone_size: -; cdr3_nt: TGTGCCAGCAGCCAAGAGGGGAGCGAGATGGGCACCGGGGAGCTGTTTTTT; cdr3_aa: CASSQEGSEMGTGELFF
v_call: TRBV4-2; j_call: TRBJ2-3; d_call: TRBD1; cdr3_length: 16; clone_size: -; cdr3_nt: TGTGCCAGCAGCTCCCCTCCGGGACAGACCACAGATACGCAGTATTTT; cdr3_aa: CASSSPPGQTTDTQYF
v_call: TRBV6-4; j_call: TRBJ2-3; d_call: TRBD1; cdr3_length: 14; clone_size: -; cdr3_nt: TGTGCCAGCAGTGGACAGGGGGCTGGAGATACGCAGTATTTT; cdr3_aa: CASSGQGAGDTQYF
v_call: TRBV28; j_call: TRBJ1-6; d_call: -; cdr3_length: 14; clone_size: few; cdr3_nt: TGTGCCAGCAGTTCCCCTTCGGCGGTAGCCCCCCTCCACTTT; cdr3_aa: CASSSPSAVAPLHF
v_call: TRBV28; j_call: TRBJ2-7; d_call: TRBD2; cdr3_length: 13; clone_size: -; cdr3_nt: TGTGCCAGCAGCTACAGCGGGATGAACGAGCAGTACTTC; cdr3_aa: CASSYSGMNEQYF
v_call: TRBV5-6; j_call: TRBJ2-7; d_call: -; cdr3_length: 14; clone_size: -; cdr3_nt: TGTGCCAGCAGCTCAGGGACTCCCTCCTACGAGCAGTACTTC; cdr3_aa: CASSSGTPSYEQYF
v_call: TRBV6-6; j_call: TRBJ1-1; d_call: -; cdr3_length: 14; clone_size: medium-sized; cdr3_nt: TGTGCCAGCAGTTACGGGCTGGAAAACACTGAAGCTTTCTTT; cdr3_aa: CASSYGLENTEAFF
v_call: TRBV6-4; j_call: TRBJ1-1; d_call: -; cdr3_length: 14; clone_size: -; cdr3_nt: TGTGCCAGCAGCCCGGGACTTGGCGGCACTGAAGCTTTCTTT; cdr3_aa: CASSPGLGGTEAFF
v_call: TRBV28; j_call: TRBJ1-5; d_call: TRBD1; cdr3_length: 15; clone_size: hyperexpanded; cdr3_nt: TGTGCCGCCTTGGGGGCAACAGGGGCGGATCAGCCCCAGCATTTT; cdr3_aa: CAALGATGADQPQHF
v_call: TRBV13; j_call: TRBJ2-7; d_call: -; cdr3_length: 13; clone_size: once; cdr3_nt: TGTGCCAGCAGCTTAGACTTTGGAGGCGAGCAGTACTTC; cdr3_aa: CASSLDFGGEQYF
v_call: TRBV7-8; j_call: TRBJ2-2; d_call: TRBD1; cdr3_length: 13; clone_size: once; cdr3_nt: TGTGCCAGCAGCTTTCAGGGGGTCGGGGAGCTGTTTTTT; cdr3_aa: CASSFQGVGELFF
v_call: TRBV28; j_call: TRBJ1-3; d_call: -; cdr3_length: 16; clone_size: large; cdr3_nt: TGTGCCAGCAGTCTTCCGGACAGTGGCTCTGGAAACACCATATATTTT; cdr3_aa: CASSLPDSGSGNTIYF
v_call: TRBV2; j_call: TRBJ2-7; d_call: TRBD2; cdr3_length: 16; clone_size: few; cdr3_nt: TGTGCCAGCAGGTTACCCAGCGGGACCGCTACCTACGAGCAGTACTTC; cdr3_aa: CASRLPSGTATYEQYF
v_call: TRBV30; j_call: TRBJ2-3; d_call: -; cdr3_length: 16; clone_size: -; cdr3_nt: TGTGCCTGGAGTGGAGGGCTGGCTGCAAGGCAGGATACGCAGTATTTT; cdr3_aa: CAWSGGLAARQDTQYF
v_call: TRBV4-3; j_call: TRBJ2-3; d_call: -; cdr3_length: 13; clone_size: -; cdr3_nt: TGCGCCAGCAGCCAAGATTTCACAGCTACCCAGTATTTT; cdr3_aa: CASSQDFTATQYF